This T cell receptor (beta chain) originates from a study of cytomegalovirus exposure and HLA in healthy donors. Findings and caveats of the study: The number of N-insertions in an Asian-associated ancestry cluster was reportedly below the roughly 660-donor mean in a later analysis. Later analysis showed TCR association rates varying by HLA locus, highest for DRB1 and lowest for HLA-C. TCR beta chains numbering more than 150 were designated cytomegalovirus-associated.

A word on this clone: What it binds is unknown. Other DNA sequences in the sample encode the same CDR3.

The CDR3 loop spans 11 amino acids. Germline CDR1 and CDR2: DFQATT and SNEGSKA (reference sequence). Trimming stripped 4 bases from V and 4 bases from J, with 5 bases between. The PCR used 60 Vbeta and 13 Jbeta primers. Repertoires were generated with immunoSEQ multiplex PCR, while TCRdb's copy carries only in-frame clones and drops some. The sample contains some 120,000 clones, 70% to 85% of which appear only once. There were likely unrecorded immune exposures, though donors were nominally healthy when sampled. Sequenced input: PBMCs. This chain uses TRBV20-1 with TRBJ2-1, with D tentatively TRBD1 (5 bases). This TCR derives from a man between 18 and 29 years old in good health and CMV-seropositive. Here the CDR3 reads CSANRYNEQFF. In DNA, the CDR3 is TGCAGTGCTAACAGGTACAATGAGCAGTTCTTC.